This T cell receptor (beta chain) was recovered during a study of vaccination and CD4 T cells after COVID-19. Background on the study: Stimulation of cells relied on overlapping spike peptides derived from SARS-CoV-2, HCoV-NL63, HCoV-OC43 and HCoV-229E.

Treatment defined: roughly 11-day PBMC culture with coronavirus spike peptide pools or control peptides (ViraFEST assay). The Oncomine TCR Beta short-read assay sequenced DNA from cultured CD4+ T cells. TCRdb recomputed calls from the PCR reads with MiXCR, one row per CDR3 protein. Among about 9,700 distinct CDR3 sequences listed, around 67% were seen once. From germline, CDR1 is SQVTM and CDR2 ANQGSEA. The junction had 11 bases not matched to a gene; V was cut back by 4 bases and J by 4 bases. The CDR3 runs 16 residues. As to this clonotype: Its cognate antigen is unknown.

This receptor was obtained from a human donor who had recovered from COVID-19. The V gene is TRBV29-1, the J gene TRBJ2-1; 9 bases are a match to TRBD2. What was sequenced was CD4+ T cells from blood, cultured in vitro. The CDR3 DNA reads TGCAGCGTTGCTCCCTTCGCTAGCGGGGTTTACAATGAGCAGTTCTTC. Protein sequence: CSVAPFASGVYNEQFF.